What follows are 10 T cell receptor beta chains derived from one specimen sequenced in a study of blood T cell repertoires in COVID-19. Clones were read by immunoSEQ multiplex PCR, and TCRdb kept only the in-frame ones, dropping some. Of fewer than 15,000 clones in the sample, nearly 90% were seen once. Sequenced: peripheral blood. Source of these receptors: a human donor with active COVID-19. The donor label of this sample is uncertain.

The chain has TRBV7-2 and TRBJ2-5; 7 bases align to TRBD2. V gave up 3 bases and J gave up 2 bases; unmatched junction bases: 6. The CDR3 loop spans 15 amino acids. The germline gives CDR1 SGHTA, CDR2 FQGNSA. The CDR3 protein is CASSFSAGLQETQYF. As DNA, the CDR3 is TGTGCCAGCAGCTTCTCAGCGGGGCTTCAAGAGACCCAGTACTTC.

The chain carries TRBV4-3 and TRBJ1-2, with a tentative D call TRBD1 (5 bases). The CDR3 covers 15 residues. Between the trimmed V and J ends, which lost 0 bases and 4 bases, there was a span of 12 bases. Germline CDR1 is LGHNA and CDR2 is YSLEER. The CDR3 DNA follows: TGCGCCAGCAGCCAAGATCGCCAGGGAAGCTATGGCTACACCTTC. It specifies CASSQDRQGSYGYTF.

The chain recombines TRBV2 with TRBJ1-2, with a tentative D call TRBD1 (6 bases). There are 12 residues in the CDR3. Germline assignment: CDR1 SNHLY and CDR2 FYNNEI. The V gene lost 5 bases and the J gene lost 7 bases, with 11 bases spanning the gap. The DNA of the CDR3 is TGTGCCAGCAGTTCAGGGGTGGCTGGCTACACCTTC. Translation: CASSSGVAGYTF.

The V and J genes are TRBV27 and TRBJ2-7, with D perhaps TRBD2 (5 bases). There are 14 residues in the CDR3. Germline CDR1 is MNHEY and CDR2 is SMNVEV (reference sequence). V lost 5 bases and J 7 bases, leaving 18 bases between the germline ends. CDR3 in amino acids: CASSTRKPGTEQYF. As DNA, the CDR3 is TGTGCCAGCAGTACACGAAAACCGGGAACTGAGCAGTACTTC.

V usage is TRBV5-4 and J usage is TRBJ2-5; the D gene is possibly TRBD1 (5 bases). Germline V lookup: CDR1 SGHNT, CDR2 YYREEE (reference sequence). This CDR3 is 14 amino acids long. V was shortened by 0 bases and J by 4 bases, with 10 bases between the two germline ends. Here the CDR3 reads CASSLGGARETQYF. The CDR3 nucleotides are TGTGCCAGCAGCTTGGGTGGGGCGAGAGAGACCCAGTACTTC.

The rearrangement joins TRBV6-2 or TRBV6-3 to TRBJ1-4, with no clear D. This CDR3 has 13 residues. The V gene's germline CDR1 is MNHEY and CDR2 SVGEGT. V gave up 4 bases and J gave up 4 bases, with 7 bases separating them. Here the CDR3 DNA reads TGTGCCAGCAGTTTTCAGGATAATGAAAAACTGTTTTTT. This encodes CASSFQDNEKLFF.

The rearrangement links TRBV7-3 to TRBJ1-6; 11 nucleotides agree with TRBD1. With V trimmed by 4 bases and J by 9 bases, 5 bases remained unmatched. The germline CDR1 and CDR2 sequences are SGHTA and FQGTGA. The CDR3 covers 15 residues. The CDR3, as DNA: TGTGCCAGCAGCTACACCGGGACAGGGGGTTCACCCCTCCACTTT. It translates to CASSYTGTGGSPLHF. Full variable domain (remainder filled in from reference TRBV7-3 and TRBJ1-6): GAGVSQTPSNKVTEKGKYVELRCDPISGHTALYWYRQSLGQGPEFLIYFQGTGAADDSGLPNDRFFAVRPEGSVSTLKIQRTERGDSAVYLCASSYTGTGGSPLHFGNGTRLTVT.

The V gene is TRBV7-4, the J gene TRBJ2-3, with a tentative D call TRBD2 (6 bases). Trimming removed 0 bases at V and 1 base at J, with 14 bases between. The CDR3 has 17 amino acids. Germline CDR1 and CDR2: SGHVT and SQSDAQ. CDR3 nucleotide sequence: TGTGCCAGCAGCTTAGCGGACTATGCGCCTCGCACAGATACGCAGTATTTT. This codes for CASSLADYAPRTDTQYF. Full variable domain (remainder filled in from reference TRBV7-4 and TRBJ2-3): GAGVSQSPRYKVAKRGRDVALRCDSISGHVTLYWYRQTLGQGSEVLTYSQSDAQRDKSGRPSGRFSAERPERSVSTLKIQRTEQGDSAVYLCASSLADYAPRTDTQYFGPGTRLTVL.

The sample holds one count of this clone. This chain connects TRBV10-3 to TRBJ1-2; TRBD1 agrees at 7 bases. The CDR3 has 14 residues. The germline V gene has CDR1 ENHRY and CDR2 SYGVKD. The J segment lost 3 bases and the V segment lost 5 bases, leaving 6 bases of the junction unmatched. CDR3 amino acids: CAISLGQGDYGYTF. Here the CDR3 DNA reads TGTGCCATCAGTCTGGGGCAGGGGGACTATGGCTACACCTTC.

This chain uses TRBV5-4 with TRBJ1-1, with TRBD1 matching over 9 bases. The length of the CDR3 is 14 residues. V was pared by 2 bases and J by 10 bases, with 9 bases of the junction left unmatched. The germline V gene has CDR1 SGHNT and CDR2 YYREEE (reference sequence). Here the CDR3 reads CASSFGSGTGIAFF. The CDR3 DNA sequence: TGTGCCAGCAGCTTTGGGTCCGGGACAGGGATAGCTTTCTTT.